What follows is one TCR beta chain and its context. TCRdb's copy holds only in-frame clones and misses some; the assay was immunoSEQ multiplex PCR. The data contain 150,000 to 200,000 clones, approximately 80% of them singletons. The data were obtained in a study of blood T cell repertoires in COVID-19. The wider study: Specimens from acute and convalescent COVID-19 originated in the United States, Italy and Spain.

CDR3 length: 13 amino acids. Germline V gene data show CDR1 as SGHTA and CDR2 as FQGNSA. Trimming removed 2 bases at V and 3 bases at J, with 5 bases between. The chain employs TRBV7-2 and TRBJ1-5; no clear D gene. The material sequenced was peripheral blood. The clonotype comes from a woman older than 75 with active or convalescent COVID-19. CDR3 nucleotides: TGTGCCAGCAGCTTAACAGACAATCAGCCCCAGCATTTT. Protein: CASSLTDNQPQHF.